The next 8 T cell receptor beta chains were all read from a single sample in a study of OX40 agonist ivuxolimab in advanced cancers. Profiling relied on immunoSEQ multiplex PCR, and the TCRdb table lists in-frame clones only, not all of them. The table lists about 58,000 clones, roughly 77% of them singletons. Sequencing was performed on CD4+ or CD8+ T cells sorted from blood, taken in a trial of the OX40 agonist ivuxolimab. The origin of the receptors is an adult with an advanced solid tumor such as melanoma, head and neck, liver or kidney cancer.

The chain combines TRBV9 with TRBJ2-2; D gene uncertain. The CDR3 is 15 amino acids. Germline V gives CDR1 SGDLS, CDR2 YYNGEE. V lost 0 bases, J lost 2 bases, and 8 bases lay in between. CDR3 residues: CASSVAQANTGELFF. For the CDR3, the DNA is TGTGCCAGCAGCGTAGCTCAGGCCAACACCGGGGAGCTGTTTTTT.

This CDR3 reads CAWSEGLAEETQYF. CDR3 nucleotides: TGTGCCTGGAGCGAGGGACTAGCGGAAGAGACCCAGTACTTC. The rearrangement uses TRBV30 and TRBJ2-5; 11 bases agree with TRBD2. The V gene's germline CDR1 is GTSNPN and CDR2 SVGIG (reference sequence). V lost 3 bases, J lost 3 bases, and 3 bases stayed unmatched. The CDR3 has 14 amino acids.

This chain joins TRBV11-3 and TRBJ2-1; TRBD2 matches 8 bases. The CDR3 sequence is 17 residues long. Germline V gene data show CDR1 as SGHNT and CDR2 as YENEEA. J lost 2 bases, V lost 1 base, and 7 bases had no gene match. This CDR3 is CASSLGSSGGAYNEQFF. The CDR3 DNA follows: TGTGCCAGCAGCTTAGGTTCCAGCGGGGGAGCCTACAATGAGCAGTTCTTC.

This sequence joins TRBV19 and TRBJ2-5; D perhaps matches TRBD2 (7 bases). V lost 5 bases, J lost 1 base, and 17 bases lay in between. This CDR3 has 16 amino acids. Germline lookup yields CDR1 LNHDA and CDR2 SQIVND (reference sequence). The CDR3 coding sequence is TGTGCCAGTAGTTCCTCCCAGGGAGGGGGCCAAGAGACCCAGTACTTC. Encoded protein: CASSSSQGGGQETQYF. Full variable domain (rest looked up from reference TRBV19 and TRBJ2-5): DGGITQSPKYLFRKEGQNVTLSCEQNLNHDAMYWYRQDPGQGLRLIYYSQIVNDFQKGDIAEGYSVSREKKESFPLTVTSAQKNPTAFYLCASSSSQGGGQETQYFGPGTRLLVL.

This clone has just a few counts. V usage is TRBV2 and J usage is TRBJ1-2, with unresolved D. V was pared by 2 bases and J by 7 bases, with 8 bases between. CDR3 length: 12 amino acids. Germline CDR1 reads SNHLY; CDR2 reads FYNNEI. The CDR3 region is CASSEFSRGYTF. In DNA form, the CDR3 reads TGTGCCAGCAGTGAATTCTCACGTGGCTACACCTTC.

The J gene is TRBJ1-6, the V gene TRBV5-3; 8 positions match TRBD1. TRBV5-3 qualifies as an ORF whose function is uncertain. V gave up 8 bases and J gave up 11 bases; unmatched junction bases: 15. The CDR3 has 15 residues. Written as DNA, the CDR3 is TGTGCCAGCAGCCGGATGGACAGGGCGGGGACACCCCTCCACTTT. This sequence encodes CASSRMDRAGTPLHF.

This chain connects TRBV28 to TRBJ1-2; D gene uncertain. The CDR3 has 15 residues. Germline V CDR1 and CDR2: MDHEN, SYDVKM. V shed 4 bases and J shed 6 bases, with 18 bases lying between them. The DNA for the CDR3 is TGTGCCAGCAGTTCAAACGGGCAGTCTTTGCATGGCTACACCTTC. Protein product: CASSSNGQSLHGYTF.

CDR3 bases: TGTGCCAGCAGGAGAGCCGCGGGACTTCCGGGCCTTGGCTACACCTTC. Translating it yields CASRRAAGLPGLGYTF. This chain joins TRBV2 and TRBJ1-2; TRBD1 might be the D (5 bases). The germline gives CDR1 SNHLY, CDR2 FYNNEI. There are 16 residues in the CDR3. Trimming left V 6 bases short and J 7 bases short, with 24 bases between.